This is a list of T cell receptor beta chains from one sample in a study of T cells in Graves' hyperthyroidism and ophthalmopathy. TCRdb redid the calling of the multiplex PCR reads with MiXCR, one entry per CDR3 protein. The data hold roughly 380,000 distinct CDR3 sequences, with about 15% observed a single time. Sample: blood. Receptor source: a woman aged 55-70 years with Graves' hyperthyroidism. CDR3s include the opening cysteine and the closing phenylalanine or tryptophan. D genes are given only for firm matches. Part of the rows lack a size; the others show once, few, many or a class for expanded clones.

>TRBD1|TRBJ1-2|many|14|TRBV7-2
CASSFQQGNYGYTF
TGTGCCAGCAGCTTCCAACAGGGGAACTATGGCTACACCTTC
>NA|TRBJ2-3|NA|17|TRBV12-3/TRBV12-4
CASIPSGGRVRGDTQYF
TGTGCCAGCATCCCATCTGGCGGCAGGGTGAGGGGAGATACGCAGTATTTT
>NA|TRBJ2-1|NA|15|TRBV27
CASRIFSASYNEQFF
TGTGCCAGCAGAATATTTAGCGCCTCCTACAATGAGCAGTTCTTC
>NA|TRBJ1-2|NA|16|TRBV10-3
CAISAREDVGNYGYTF
TGTGCCATCAGTGCGAGGGAGGACGTCGGTAACTATGGCTACACCTTC
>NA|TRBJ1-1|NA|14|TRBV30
CAWTVGQGNTEAFF
TGTGCCTGGACAGTGGGCCAGGGGAACACTGAAGCTTTCTTT
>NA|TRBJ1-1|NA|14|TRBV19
CASSPGQYSTEAFF
TGTGCCAGTAGCCCAGGACAGTACAGCACTGAAGCTTTCTTT
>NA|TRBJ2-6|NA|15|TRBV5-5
CASSSLQSGANVLTF
TGTGCCAGCAGCTCCCTCCAGTCCGGGGCCAACGTCCTGACTTTC
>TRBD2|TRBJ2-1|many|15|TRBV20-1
CSAREHSGRANEQFF
TGCAGTGCTAGAGAACATAGCGGGAGGGCCAATGAGCAGTTCTTC
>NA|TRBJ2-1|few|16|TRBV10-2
CASSEGRAGSYNEQFF
TGCGCCAGCAGTGAGGGGCGGGCGGGATCCTACAATGAGCAGTTCTTC
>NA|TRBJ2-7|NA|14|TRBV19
CASSSIQGNWEQYF
TGTGCCAGTAGTAGTATACAGGGAAATTGGGAGCAGTACTTC
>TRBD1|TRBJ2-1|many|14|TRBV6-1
CASSRDRGYNEQFF
TGTGCCAGCAGTCGGGACAGGGGATACAATGAGCAGTTCTTC
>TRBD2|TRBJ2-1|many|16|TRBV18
CASSPLTSGVRDEQFF
TGTGCCAGCTCACCGTTAACTAGCGGAGTACGGGATGAGCAGTTCTTC
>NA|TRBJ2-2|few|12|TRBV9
CASSVWTGELFF
TGTGCCAGCAGCGTCTGGACCGGGGAGCTGTTTTTT
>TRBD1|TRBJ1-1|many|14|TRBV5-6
CASRETGDRTEAFF
TGTGCCAGCAGAGAGACAGGGGATCGGACTGAAGCTTTCTTT
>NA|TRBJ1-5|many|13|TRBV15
CATSSSRGGPQHF
TGTGCCACCAGCTCCTCCCGGGGGGGTCCCCAGCATTTT
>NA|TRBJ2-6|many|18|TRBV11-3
CASSLAPGEVSGANVLTF
TGTGCCAGCAGCTTAGCACCGGGGGAAGTATCTGGGGCCAACGTCCTGACTTTC
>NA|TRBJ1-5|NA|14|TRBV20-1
CSARTGHPNQPQHF
TGCAGTGCTAGGACTGGACACCCGAATCAGCCCCAGCATTTT
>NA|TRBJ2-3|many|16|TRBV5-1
CASSSGLLTSTDTQYF
TGCGCCAGCAGCTCGGGACTCCTCACTAGCACAGATACGCAGTATTTT
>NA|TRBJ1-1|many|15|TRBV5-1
CASSLEGQPNTEAFF
TGCGCCAGCAGCTTGGAGGGACAACCGAACACTGAAGCTTTCTTT
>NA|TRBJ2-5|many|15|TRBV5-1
CASSSTGATQETQYF
TGCGCCAGCAGCTCGACGGGGGCGACCCAAGAGACCCAGTACTTC
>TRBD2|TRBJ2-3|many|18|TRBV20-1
CSASPPLAGGPGTDTQYF
TGCAGTGCTAGCCCCCCGCTAGCGGGAGGGCCGGGCACAGATACGCAGTATTTT
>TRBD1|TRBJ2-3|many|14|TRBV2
CASRRTGLADTQYF
TGTGCCAGCAGGAGGACAGGGTTGGCAGATACGCAGTATTTT
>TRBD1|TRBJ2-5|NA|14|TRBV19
CASSMTGGLETQYF
TGTGCCAGTAGTATGACAGGGGGCTTGGAGACCCAGTACTTC
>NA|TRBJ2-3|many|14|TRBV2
CASSDLLSTDTQYF
TGTGCCAGCAGTGATCTTTTAAGCACAGATACGCAGTATTTT
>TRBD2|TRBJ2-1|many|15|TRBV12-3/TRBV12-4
CASSWGLAGYNEQFF
TGTGCCAGCAGTTGGGGACTAGCGGGGTACAATGAGCAGTTCTTC
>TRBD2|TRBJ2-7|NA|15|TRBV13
CASSSTRTSLGEQYF
TGTGCCAGCAGCTCCACCAGGACTAGCTTGGGCGAGCAGTACTTC
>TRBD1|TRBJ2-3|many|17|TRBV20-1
CSARAEPGQAGTDTQYF
TGCAGTGCTCGAGCTGAACCCGGACAGGCCGGCACAGATACGCAGTATTTT
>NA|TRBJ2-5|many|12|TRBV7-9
CASSSTGETQYF
TGTGCCAGCAGCTCAACGGGGGAGACCCAGTACTTC
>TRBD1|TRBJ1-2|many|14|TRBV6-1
CASSVTGGDYGYTF
TGTGCCAGCAGTGTGACAGGGGGCGACTATGGCTACACCTTC
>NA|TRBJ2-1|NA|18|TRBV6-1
CASSPALGDSNSYNEQFF
TGTGCCAGCAGCCCCGCCCTTGGGGACTCCAACTCCTACAATGAGCAGTTCTTC
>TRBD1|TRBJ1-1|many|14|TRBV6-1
CASSENRGNTEAFF
TGTGCCAGCAGTGAAAACAGGGGGAACACTGAAGCTTTCTTT
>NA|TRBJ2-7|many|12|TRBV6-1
CASSATRNEQYF
TGTGCCAGCAGTGCCACTAGAAACGAGCAGTACTTC
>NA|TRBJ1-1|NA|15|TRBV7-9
CASSLTGGYGTEAFF
TGTGCCAGCAGCTTAACCGGGGGGTACGGCACTGAAGCTTTCTTT
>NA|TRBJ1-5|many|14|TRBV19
CASSPGLGGQPQHF
TGTGCCAGTAGCCCCGGTCTCGGAGGGCAGCCCCAGCATTTT
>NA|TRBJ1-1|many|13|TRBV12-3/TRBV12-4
CASSFLGGTEASF
TGTGCCAGCAGTTTTTTGGGGGGCACTGAAGCTTCCTTT
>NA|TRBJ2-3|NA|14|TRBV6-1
CASRGGRVTDTQYF
TGTGCCAGCAGAGGCGGACGGGTCACAGATACGCAGTATTTT
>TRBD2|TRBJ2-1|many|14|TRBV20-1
CSAKVLAGVYEQFF
TGCAGTGCTAAGGTGCTAGCGGGAGTTTATGAGCAGTTCTTC
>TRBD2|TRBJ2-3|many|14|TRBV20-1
CSASGGRVADTQYF
TGCAGTGCTAGTGGCGGGAGGGTGGCAGATACGCAGTATTTT
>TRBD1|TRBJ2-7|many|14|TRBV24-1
CATRTGPTSYEQYF
TGTGCCACCAGGACAGGGCCTACCTCCTACGAGCAGTACTTC
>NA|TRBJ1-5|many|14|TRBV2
CASNGQGSNQPQHF
TGTGCCAGCAATGGGCAGGGTAGCAATCAGCCCCAGCATTTT
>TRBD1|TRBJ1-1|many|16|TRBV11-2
CASSLRRQGGNTEAFF
TGTGCCAGCAGCCTTAGACGACAGGGGGGGAACACTGAAGCTTTCTTT
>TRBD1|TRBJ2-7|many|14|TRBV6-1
CASRWQGEGYEQYF
TGTGCCAGCAGGTGGCAGGGGGAAGGCTACGAGCAGTACTTC
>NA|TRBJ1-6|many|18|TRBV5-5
CASSLRYGTSSYNSPLHF
TGTGCCAGCAGCTTGAGGTACGGGACGAGCTCCTATAATTCACCCCTCCACTTT
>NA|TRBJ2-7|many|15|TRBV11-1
CASSSSGIGSYEQYF
TGTGCCAGCAGTTCAAGCGGAATTGGCTCCTACGAGCAGTACTTC
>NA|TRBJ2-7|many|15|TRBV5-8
CASSLISPSSYEQYF
TGTGCCAGCAGCTTGATCTCCCCAAGCTCCTACGAGCAGTACTTC
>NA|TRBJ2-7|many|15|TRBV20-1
CSARSRSGGAYEQYF
TGCAGTGCTAGATCCCGTAGCGGAGGGGCCTACGAGCAGTACTTC
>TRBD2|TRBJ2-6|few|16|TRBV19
CASSIREGLGANVLTF
TGTGCCAGTAGTATACGGGAGGGCCTCGGGGCCAACGTCCTGACTTTC
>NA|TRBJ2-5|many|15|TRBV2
CASRRGWLVQETQYF
TGTGCCAGCAGAAGAGGTTGGCTCGTACAAGAGACCCAGTACTTC